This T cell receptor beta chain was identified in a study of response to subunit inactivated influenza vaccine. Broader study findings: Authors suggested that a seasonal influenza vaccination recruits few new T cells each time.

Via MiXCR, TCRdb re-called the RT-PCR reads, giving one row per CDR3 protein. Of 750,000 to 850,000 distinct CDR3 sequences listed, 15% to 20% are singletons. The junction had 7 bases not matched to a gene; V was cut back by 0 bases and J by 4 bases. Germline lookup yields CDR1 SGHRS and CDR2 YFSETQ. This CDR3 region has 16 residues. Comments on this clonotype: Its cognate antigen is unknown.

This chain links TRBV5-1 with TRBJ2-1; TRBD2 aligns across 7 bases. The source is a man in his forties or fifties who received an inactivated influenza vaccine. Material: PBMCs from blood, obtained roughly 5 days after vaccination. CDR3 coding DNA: TGCGCCAGCAGCTTGGCCGGCGGGGGACCTTACAATGAGCAGTTCTTC. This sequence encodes CASSLAGGGPYNEQFF.